The 8 T cell receptor beta chains below were found in one sample sequenced in a study of CD8+CD57+ T cells in acquired aplastic anemia. Researchers used genomic DNA as the template to profile TCR beta VDJ and CDR3. From the reads, TCRdb called clonotypes with MiXCR, one entry per CDR3 protein. Of approximately 300,000 distinct CDR3 sequences listed, approximately 60% are singletons. Patients sequenced had flow cytometry evidence of CD8+CD57+ cell expansion. The sample was sorted CD4+, CD8+, or CD8+CD57+ T cells (not recorded which) from PBMCs. The receptors were gathered from a human donor with aplastic anemia.

V gene TRBV20-1 combines with J gene TRBJ2-5; D is uncertain. Per germline, CDR1 DFQATT and CDR2 SNEGSKA (reference sequence). V was shortened by 4 bases and J by 4 bases, with 16 bases between the two germline ends. The CDR3 sequence is 14 residues long. CDR3 loop: CSAIEDLMGETQYF. As DNA, the CDR3 is TGCAGTGCTATAGAGGACCTGATGGGAGAGACCCAGTACTTC.

This sequence joins TRBV20-1 and TRBJ2-5; the match to TRBD1 covers 7 bases. This CDR3 spans 14 amino acids. V was clipped by 5 bases and J by 2 bases; unmatched bases: 8. CDR1 and CDR2 (germline): DFQATT, SNEGSKA (reference sequence). The DNA of the CDR3 is TGCAGTGCTTCCGGGACAGCCTTACAAGAGACCCAGTACTTC. Encoded protein: CSASGTALQETQYF.

This clonotype was detected once. The chain uses TRBV2 and TRBJ1-2, with 7 positions matching TRBD1. Unmatched junction bases numbered 9, after V lost 8 bases and J lost 0 bases. This CDR3 is built from 15 residues. Per germline, CDR1 SNHLY and CDR2 FYNNEI. CDR3 residues: CASGRDSGANYGYTF. The CDR3 region has the DNA TGTGCCAGCGGTAGGGACAGTGGAGCTAACTATGGCTACACCTTC.

At least ten counts were recorded for this clonotype. This chain connects TRBV20-1 to TRBJ1-1; D remains ambiguous. The germline gives CDR1 DFQATT, CDR2 SNEGSKA (reference sequence). V was pared by 3 bases and J by 0 bases, with 11 bases between. This CDR3 has 14 residues. DNA of the CDR3: TGCAGTGCTAGTGACGGGCAGATGAACACTGAAGCTTTCTTT. Translation: CSASDGQMNTEAFF.

This clonotype was counted between two and nine times. The chain uses TRBV2 and TRBJ1-1; 7 positions match TRBD1. Germline-derived CDR1 and CDR2 are SNHLY and FYNNEI. V trimming: 7 bases; J trimming: 4 bases; junction bases outside the gene matches: 15. The CDR3 consists of 16 residues. The CDR3 DNA sequence: TGTGCCAGCAAACGCCGACCGACAGGGCCTCTCACTGAAGCTTTCTTT. Translated, it gives CASKRRPTGPLTEAFF.

The chain couples TRBV7-9 to TRBJ1-2; D ambiguous. Between the trimmed V and J ends, which lost 3 bases and 12 bases, there was a span of 14 bases. The CDR3 contains 12 residues. CDR1 SEHNR and CDR2 FQNEAQ come from the germline V gene (reference sequence). CDR3 loop: CASSFSSSGNTF. DNA for the CDR3: TGTGCCAGCAGCTTCAGCAGCTCTGGAAACACCTTC.

This rearrangement joins TRBV20-1 to TRBJ1-4; D unresolved. The V gene's germline CDR1 is DFQATT and CDR2 SNEGSKA (reference sequence). Trimming shortened V by 5 bases and J by 7 bases, and 17 bases separated the two germline ends. This CDR3 contains 14 residues. The CDR3 nucleotides read TGCAGTGCTTGGACTAGCGGGAGTCCTGAAAAACTGTTTTTT. As protein: CSAWTSGSPEKLFF.

The chain combines TRBV29-1 with TRBJ1-2; 7 bases fit TRBD1. Looked up from germline, CDR1 is SQVTM and CDR2 is ANQGSEA. The CDR3 loop spans 12 amino acids. J gave up 6 bases and V 6 bases, and 7 bases lay outside the gene matches. Here the CDR3 DNA reads TGCAGCGTGGGGGACAGAGCAAATGGCTACACCTTC. This encodes CSVGDRANGYTF.